This T cell receptor beta chain appears in the sequencing data of a study of cytomegalovirus exposure and HLA in healthy donors. Notes on the study in general: Information on immune exposure was restricted to one variable (CMV serostatus). Associated with cytomegalovirus, according to the listing, were 150 to 200 TCR beta chains. Previously analyzed data showed that most TCR beta V segments were productive at a frequency of about 90% or about 30%.

PCR amplification relied on 60 Vbeta primers (plus 13 Jbeta primers). Original processing notes: Around 10 million of the 80 million or so unique TCR beta chains counted in a later analysis were shared. Clones were read by immunoSEQ multiplex PCR, and TCRdb kept only the in-frame ones, dropping some. Clonal size and the V and J genes are those of that table, whereas D and trimming came from the DNA. The profile covers under 200,000 clones, with about four fifths appearing a single time and around 14% taken by the ten largest. This clone was seen ten or more times. Its cognate antigen is unknown. Sequenced material: PBMCs. The receptor was derived from a woman aged 25 to 39 in good health and CMV-seropositive.

CDR3 DNA sequence: TGTGCCAGCACTTTTAGTGGGGAGGGGCAGTTCTTC. Amino acid sequence: CASTFSGEGQFF. This chain uses TRBV5-6 with TRBJ2-1, with 7 positions matching TRBD2. CDR3 size: 12 residues. V lost 6 bases and J lost 12; bases outside the gene matches: 9. Looked up from germline, CDR1 is SGHDT and CDR2 is YYEEEE.